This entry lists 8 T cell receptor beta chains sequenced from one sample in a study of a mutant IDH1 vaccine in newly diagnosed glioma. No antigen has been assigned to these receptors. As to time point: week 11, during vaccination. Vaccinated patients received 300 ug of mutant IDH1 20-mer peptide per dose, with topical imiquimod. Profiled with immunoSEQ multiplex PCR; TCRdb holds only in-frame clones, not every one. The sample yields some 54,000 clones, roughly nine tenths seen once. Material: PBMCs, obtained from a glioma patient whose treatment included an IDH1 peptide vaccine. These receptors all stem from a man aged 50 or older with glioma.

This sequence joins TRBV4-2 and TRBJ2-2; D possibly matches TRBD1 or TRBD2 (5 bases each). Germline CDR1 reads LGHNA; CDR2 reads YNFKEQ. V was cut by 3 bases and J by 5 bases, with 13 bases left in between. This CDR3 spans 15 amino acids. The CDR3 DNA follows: TGTGCCAGCAGCCAGGGGGACGGAGGTACCGGGGAGCTGTTTTTT. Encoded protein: CASSQGDGGTGELFF.

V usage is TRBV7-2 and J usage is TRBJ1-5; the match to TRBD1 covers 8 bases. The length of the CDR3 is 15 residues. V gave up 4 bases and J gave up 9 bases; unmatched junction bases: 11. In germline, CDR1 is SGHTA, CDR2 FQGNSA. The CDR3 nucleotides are TGTGCCAGCAGCTCCCGGACAGGGCCGAGTACGCCCCAGCATTTT. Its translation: CASSSRTGPSTPQHF.

CDR3 DNA sequence: TGTGCCAGCAGACTCGGACGGGGAGGGTTCGACGAGCAGTACTTC. As protein: CASRLGRGGFDEQYF. The J gene is TRBJ2-7, the V gene TRBV6-1; 7 nucleotides align to TRBD2. CDR1 and CDR2 (germline): MNHNS, SASEGT. With 6 bases clipped from V and 5 bases from J, the junction kept 13 bases outside the gene matches. The CDR3 consists of 15 residues.

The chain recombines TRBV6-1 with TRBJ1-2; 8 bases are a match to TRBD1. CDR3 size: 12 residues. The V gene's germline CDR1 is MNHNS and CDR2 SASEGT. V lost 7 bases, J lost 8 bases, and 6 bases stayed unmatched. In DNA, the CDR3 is TGTGCCAGCACTCTACAGGGGGACGGCTACACCTTC. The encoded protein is CASTLQGDGYTF.

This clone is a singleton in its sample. CDR3 DNA sequence: TGTGCCAGCAGTTCCAATGAGGGACAGGGCTACGAGCAGTACTTC. Its translation is CASSSNEGQGYEQYF. The chain carries TRBV4-2 and TRBJ2-7; 9 bases align to TRBD1. J was trimmed by 3 bases and V by 6 bases; bases with no gene match: 9. The V gene's germline CDR1 is LGHNA and CDR2 YNFKEQ. The CDR3 runs to 15 residues.

The CDR3 DNA sequence: TGCGCCAGCAGCTCTGAAACGGGACTGCACCGGGAGCTGTTTTTT. It codes for CASSSETGLHRELFF. V is TRBV5-1 and J is TRBJ2-2; D might be TRBD2 (6 bases). The CDR3 has 15 residues. Trimming removed 3 bases at V and 9 bases at J, with 18 bases between. Germline CDR1 is SGHRS and CDR2 is YFSETQ.

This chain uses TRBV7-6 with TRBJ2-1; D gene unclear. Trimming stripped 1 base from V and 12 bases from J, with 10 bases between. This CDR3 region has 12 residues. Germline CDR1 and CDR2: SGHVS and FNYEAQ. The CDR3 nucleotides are TGTGCCAGCAGCTTAGGATCGTCGGGGCAGTTCTTC. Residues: CASSLGSSGQFF.

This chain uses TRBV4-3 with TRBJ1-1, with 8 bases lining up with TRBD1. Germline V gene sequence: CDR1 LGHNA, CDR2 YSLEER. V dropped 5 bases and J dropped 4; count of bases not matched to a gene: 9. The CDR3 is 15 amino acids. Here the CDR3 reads CASSSGQGPGTEAFF. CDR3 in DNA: TGCGCCAGCAGCAGTGGACAGGGCCCGGGCACTGAAGCTTTCTTT.